This is a list of T cell receptor beta chains from one sample in a study of naive and memory T cell subsets. TCRdb itself ran the UMI-ligation and nested PCR reads through MiXCR, one entry per CDR3 protein. The repertoire includes about 120,000 distinct CDR3 sequences, 35% to 45% of them detected once, and approximately 0.87% sits in the top ten. The sequenced sample was central memory CD4+ T cells from blood. Receptors originate from a human donor in good health. CDR3s include the opening cysteine and the closing phenylalanine or tryptophan. The D gene is left open where the match is weak. Expanded clones get a size class; other rows say once, few or many, or leave the size out.

d_gene	abundance	v_gene	j_gene	CDR3aa	CDR3nt
TRBD2	few	TRBV28	TRBJ2-7	CASSSSGTSRSEQYF	TGTGCCAGCAGTTCCTCCGGGACTAGCCGCAGCGAGCAGTACTTC
TRBD2	.	TRBV24-1	TRBJ2-1	CATSDNVGGGDEQFF	TGTGCCACCAGTGACAATGTCGGGGGGGGAGATGAGCAGTTCTTC
TRBD2	.	TRBV20-1	TRBJ2-7	CSARPQETSGRAKSWEQYF	TGCAGTGCTAGACCTCAAGAGACTAGCGGGAGGGCAAAGTCCTGGGAGCAGTACTTC
.	.	TRBV6-2/TRBV6-3	TRBJ1-1	CASSYIAFAEAFF	TGTGCCAGCAGTTACATTGCATTCGCTGAAGCTTTCTTT
.	few	TRBV28	TRBJ2-3	CASSRWPDTQYF	TGTGCCAGCAGCCGATGGCCTGATACGCAGTATTTT
TRBD2	.	TRBV7-2	TRBJ2-1	CASLTSGPYNEQFF	TGTGCCAGCCTGACTAGCGGGCCGTACAATGAGCAGTTCTTC
.	.	TRBV28	TRBJ1-5	CASRSRRGSNQPQHF	TGTGCCAGCAGATCGAGGAGGGGTAGCAATCAGCCCCAGCATTTT
.	once	TRBV7-8	TRBJ1-5	CASSRFAGSNQPQHF	TGTGCCAGCAGCCGATTCGCAGGGAGCAATCAGCCCCAGCATTTT
.	many	TRBV2	TRBJ2-7	CASRQNTYEQYF	TGTGCCAGCAGACAGAACACCTACGAGCAGTACTTC
.	few	TRBV27	TRBJ2-3	CASSKQTSTDTQYF	TGTGCCAGCAGTAAGCAGACTAGCACAGATACGCAGTATTTT
.	.	TRBV6-5	TRBJ2-4	CASRPPTVKNIQYF	TGTGCCAGCAGACCCCCCACCGTCAAAAACATTCAGTACTTC
.	.	TRBV5-1	TRBJ2-7	CASSLETWTVGEQYF	TGCGCCAGCAGCTTGGAAACGTGGACAGTCGGCGAGCAGTACTTC
TRBD2	.	TRBV6-1	TRBJ2-1	CASRGSLAGDNEQFF	TGTGCCAGCAGGGGGAGTCTAGCGGGAGACAATGAGCAGTTCTTC
.	.	TRBV6-2/TRBV6-3	TRBJ1-2	CASRLTLGTVYGYTF	TGTGCCAGCAGATTAACGTTGGGGACGGTCTATGGCTACACCTTC
.	.	TRBV29-1	TRBJ2-6	CSVGGQVENSGANVLTF	TGCAGCGTGGGGGGGCAGGTAGAAAACTCTGGGGCCAACGTCCTGACTTTC
.	.	TRBV6-1	TRBJ2-7	CASRAYSAEQYF	TGTGCCAGCAGAGCCTACAGCGCCGAGCAGTACTTC
.	.	TRBV7-6	TRBJ2-7	CASSIGSGRHYEQYF	TGTGCCAGCAGCATCGGTTCAGGGAGGCACTACGAGCAGTACTTC
.	.	TRBV4-1	TRBJ2-4	CASSQPRRHEIQYF	TGCGCCAGCAGCCAACCTCGGCGCCACGAGATTCAGTACTTC
.	.	TRBV7-2	TRBJ2-1	CASSLALGTVVGEQFF	TGTGCCAGCAGCTTAGCGTTGGGGACGGTTGTTGGTGAGCAGTTCTTC
TRBD2	once	TRBV7-6	TRBJ2-1	CASSRGLAGSYNEQFF	TGTGCCAGCAGCCGCGGACTAGCGGGCTCCTACAATGAGCAGTTCTTC
TRBD2	few	TRBV29-1	TRBJ2-3	CSVAGLAGRTSTDTQYF	TGCAGCGTGGCCGGGCTAGCGGGACGTACTAGCACAGATACGCAGTATTTT
.	few	TRBV30	TRBJ1-1	CACPSGGTLNTEAFF	TGTGCCTGCCCATCCGGAGGGACGTTGAACACTGAAGCTTTCTTT
.	few	TRBV20-1	TRBJ1-1	CSATGTVGSEAFF	TGCAGTGCTACTGGGACGGTTGGTTCTGAAGCTTTCTTT
.	few	TRBV2	TRBJ2-3	CASSRGQQDTQYF	TGTGCCAGCAGCCGAGGACAGCAAGATACGCAGTATTTT
TRBD2	few	TRBV29-1	TRBJ2-4	CSVVAGGPNIQYF	TGCAGCGTTGTTGCGGGAGGGCCGAACATTCAGTACTTC
.	.	TRBV21-1	TRBJ2-4	CASSKGRRLVQYF	TGTGCCAGCAGCAAAGGTCGACGACTAGTCCAGTACTTC
.	few	TRBV18	TRBJ2-7	CASSRLTTPTYEQYF	TGTGCCAGCTCACGTCTCACGACGCCGACCTACGAGCAGTACTTC
.	.	TRBV5-6	TRBJ1-5	CASSLWGEQVVAQHF	TGTGCCAGCAGCTTATGGGGCGAACAAGTAGTTGCCCAGCATTTT
TRBD2	.	TRBV7-2	TRBJ2-1	CASSLDLAGSYNEQFF	TGTGCCAGCAGCTTGGACCTAGCGGGAAGTTACAATGAGCAGTTCTTC
TRBD2	.	TRBV20-1	TRBJ2-1	CSARDRIAGRNEQFF	TGCAGTGCTAGAGATCGGATAGCGGGAAGGAATGAGCAGTTCTTC
TRBD2	.	TRBV9	TRBJ2-1	CASSVVEGLAGGPSSMAQFF	TGTGCCAGCAGCGTAGTTGAAGGACTAGCGGGAGGGCCCAGCTCAATGGCGCAGTTCTTC
.	.	TRBV7-2	TRBJ1-5	CASSLRGQPQHF	TGTGCCAGCAGCTTGAGGGGACAGCCCCAGCATTTT
.	.	TRBV20-1	TRBJ2-1	CSAVHGSSYNEQFF	TGCAGTGCGGTGCACGGGAGCTCCTACAATGAGCAGTTCTTC
TRBD1	many	TRBV30	TRBJ2-7	CAWSRGQGATYEQYF	TGTGCCTGGAGTAGAGGACAGGGGGCGACCTACGAGCAGTACTTC
TRBD2	.	TRBV28	TRBJ2-1	CATRNSGIQYNEQFF	TGTGCCACGAGAAACAGCGGGATCCAGTACAATGAGCAGTTCTTC
.	.	TRBV7-6	TRBJ2-1	CASSAGFEQFF	TGTGCCAGCAGCGCCGGATTCGAGCAGTTCTTC
.	.	TRBV6-2/TRBV6-3	TRBJ2-7	CASRTASSYEQYF	TGTGCCAGCAGGACAGCGAGCTCCTACGAGCAGTACTTC
.	.	TRBV11-2	TRBJ2-5	CASSFDGGTQETQYF	TGTGCCAGCAGCTTCGATGGCGGGACCCAAGAGACCCAGTACTTC
TRBD1	.	TRBV18	TRBJ1-2	CASSPLDRGIGYTF	TGTGCCAGCTCACCTTTGGACAGGGGGATTGGCTACACCTTC
.	.	TRBV7-6	TRBJ2-7	CASSQVGYEQYF	TGTGCCAGCAGTCAGGTTGGCTACGAGCAGTACTTC
TRBD1	.	TRBV19	TRBJ2-1	CASSIRQGSGNEQFF	TGTGCCAGTAGTATCAGACAGGGTTCGGGCAATGAGCAGTTCTTC
.	.	TRBV30	TRBJ2-3	CAWARGGKDTQYF	TGTGCCTGGGCCCGAGGTGGTAAGGATACGCAGTATTTT
TRBD2	.	TRBV5-1	TRBJ2-1	CASGRTSDNEQFF	TGCGCCAGCGGACGGACTAGCGACAATGAGCAGTTCTTC
TRBD1	few	TRBV5-1	TRBJ2-1	CASSTYRGRDEQFF	TGCGCCAGCAGCACGTACAGGGGGCGCGATGAGCAGTTCTTC
TRBD1	.	TRBV4-1	TRBJ2-2	CASSPQGQGYTGELFF	TGCGCCAGCAGCCCCCAGGGACAGGGTTACACCGGGGAGCTGTTTTTT
.	once	TRBV6-5	TRBJ1-1	CASSYSALHNTEAFF	TGTGCCAGCAGTTACTCTGCCCTTCATAACACTGAAGCTTTCTTT
TRBD1	few	TRBV27	TRBJ1-5	CASSFGTGNQPQHF	TGTGCCAGCAGTTTCGGGACAGGCAATCAGCCCCAGCATTTT
.	many	TRBV20-1	TRBJ1-6	CSARGRSSVTWSEPPLHF	TGCAGTGCTAGAGGTCGGTCGTCCGTGACTTGGTCCGAACCACCCCTCCACTTT
TRBD1	.	TRBV30	TRBJ1-1	CAWSAIHPGQGGEAFF	TGTGCCTGGAGTGCCATACACCCCGGACAGGGCGGTGAAGCTTTCTTT
TRBD1	.	TRBV6-5	TRBJ1-1	CASSYARTRQGAKNTEAFF	TGTGCCAGCAGTTACGCACGCACTCGACAGGGGGCCAAGAACACTGAAGCTTTCTTT
.	.	TRBV29-1	TRBJ2-4	CSVGGRTNIQYF	TGCAGCGTTGGGGGGAGAACAAACATTCAGTACTTC
TRBD2	few	TRBV7-2	TRBJ2-5	CASSLGGGDGQETQYF	TGTGCCAGCAGCTTAGGGGGGGGGGACGGACAAGAGACCCAGTACTTC
TRBD2	few	TRBV6-5	TRBJ2-1	CASSRGLAGRSYNEQFF	TGTGCCAGCAGCAGGGGACTAGCGGGAAGGTCCTACAATGAGCAGTTCTTC
.	few	TRBV19	TRBJ2-1	CASSIERYEQFF	TGTGCCAGTAGTATCGAACGGTATGAGCAGTTCTTC
.	.	TRBV3-1	TRBJ2-7	CASSQLIGAYEQYF	TGTGCCAGCAGCCAACTAATCGGGGCCTACGAGCAGTACTTC